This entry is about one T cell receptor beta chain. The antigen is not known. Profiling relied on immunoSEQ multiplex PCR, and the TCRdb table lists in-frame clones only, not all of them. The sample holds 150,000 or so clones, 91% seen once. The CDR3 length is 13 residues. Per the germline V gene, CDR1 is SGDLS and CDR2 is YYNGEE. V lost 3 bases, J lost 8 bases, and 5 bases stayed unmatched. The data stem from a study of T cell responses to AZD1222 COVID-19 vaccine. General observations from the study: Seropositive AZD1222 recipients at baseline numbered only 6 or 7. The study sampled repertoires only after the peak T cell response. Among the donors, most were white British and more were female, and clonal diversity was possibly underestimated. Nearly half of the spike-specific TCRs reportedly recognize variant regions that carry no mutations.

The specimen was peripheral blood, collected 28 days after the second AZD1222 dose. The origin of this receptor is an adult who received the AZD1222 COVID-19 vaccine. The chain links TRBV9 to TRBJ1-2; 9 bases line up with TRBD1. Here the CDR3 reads CASSATGGLGYTF. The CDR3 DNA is TGTGCCAGCAGCGCCACAGGGGGCCTAGGCTACACCTTC.